This TCR beta chain was identified in a study of vaccination effects on CD4 cells after COVID-19. The overall study: Antigen-specific CD4+ T cells were expanded with viral peptide pools in the ViraFEST assay before sequencing.

Clones were sequenced by immunoSEQ multiplex PCR, and TCRdb holds only the in-frame ones, with some missing. The sample lists 70,000 or so clones, 77% occurring once. After roughly eleven days in culture, the CD4+ T cells were isolated. Half-medium changes using IL-2 medium occurred on days 3 and 7. Germline loops: CDR1 SGHNT, CDR2 YYREEE (reference sequence). Trimming took off 3 bases at V and 1 base at J, with 10 bases between the two ends. The CDR3 contains 14 residues. Concerning this clone: Its antigen is still unknown.

The sequence derives from a human donor who received a COVID-19 vaccine. This chain joins TRBV5-4 and TRBJ1-1, with D hard to call. This specimen was CD4+ T cells from PBMCs cultured without peptide, taken before COVID-19 vaccination. The chain's CDR3 is CASSSRTANTEAFF. The CDR3 bases are TGTGCCAGCAGCTCAAGGACGGCGAACACTGAAGCTTTCTTT.